The rows below give T cell receptor beta chains drawn from one sample of a study of OX40 agonist ivuxolimab in advanced cancers. Clones were read by immunoSEQ multiplex PCR, and TCRdb kept only the in-frame ones, dropping some. The table shows nearly 50,000 clones, with around 90% occurring only once. Sequences were derived from CD4+ or CD8+ T cells sorted from blood, sampled in a trial of the OX40 agonist ivuxolimab. The receptors come from an adult with an advanced solid tumor such as melanoma, head and neck, liver or kidney cancer. Each CDR3 is given with its conserved first and last residue. Some rows have no size entry. The others give once, few or many, or a class for an expanded clone.

>TRBV14|.|TRBJ1-1
CASSQGLDWDRIEAFF
>TRBV7-8|once|TRBJ2-7
CASSPRRGLSYEQYF
>TRBV27|.|TRBJ2-5
CASSSSSGGAETQYF
>TRBV6-6|.|TRBJ1-2
CASSLRVLGGYTF
>TRBV27|.|TRBJ1-1
CASSSTGNTEAFF
>TRBV9|few|TRBJ2-3
CASSPGGVTDTQYF
>TRBV9|.|TRBJ2-3
CASSVSGGYEDTQYF
>TRBV30|.|TRBJ2-3
CAWSETSSGDTQYF
>TRBV2|.|TRBJ2-4
CASSDGRGAKNIQYF
>TRBV7-9|.|TRBJ1-1
CASSAGVEAFF
>TRBV7-6|.|TRBJ2-3
CASSLSGGAGDTQYF
>TRBV28|.|TRBJ2-3
CASGTRDTHPDTQYF
>TRBV27|.|TRBJ1-2
CASSLSGYGYTF
>TRBV9|.|TRBJ2-1
CASSTAGQVYQEQFF
>TRBV7-2|.|TRBJ1-1
CASSHPGDRGFDTEAFF
>TRBV27|.|TRBJ2-7
CASSPSLQESYEQYF
>TRBV11-2|.|TRBJ1-6
CASSLGWSGEGSPLHF
>TRBV5-6|.|TRBJ1-1
CASSWTLNTEAFF
>TRBV27|.|TRBJ1-3
CASSLNGQVYF
>TRBV11-2|.|TRBJ2-5
CASSLDFGQGIRETQYF
>TRBV6-6|.|TRBJ2-3
CASSPEGGDTQYF
>TRBV5-4|.|TRBJ2-2
CASSAGRGNTGELFF
>TRBV7-9|.|TRBJ2-1
CASSFLAGGLNEQFF
>TRBV2|.|TRBJ2-1
CASFRGGSYNEQFF
>TRBV7-6|.|TRBJ1-4
CASSLDRGEKLFF
>TRBV10-3|once|TRBJ1-1
CAISEAGVNTEAFF
>TRBV5-4|.|TRBJ1-1
CASSLKGANTEAFF
>TRBV6-5|.|TRBJ1-1
CASNRVGSTEAFF
>TRBV7-9|.|TRBJ1-5
CASSLPLGPQHF
>TRBV6-4|few|TRBJ1-6
CASERTGLNSPLHF
>TRBV5-6|.|TRBJ1-3
CASSLGRLESSGNTIYF
>TRBV5-8|.|TRBJ2-7
CASIQHGESYEQYF
>TRBV29-1|.|TRBJ2-7
CSVEDGQGQEQYF